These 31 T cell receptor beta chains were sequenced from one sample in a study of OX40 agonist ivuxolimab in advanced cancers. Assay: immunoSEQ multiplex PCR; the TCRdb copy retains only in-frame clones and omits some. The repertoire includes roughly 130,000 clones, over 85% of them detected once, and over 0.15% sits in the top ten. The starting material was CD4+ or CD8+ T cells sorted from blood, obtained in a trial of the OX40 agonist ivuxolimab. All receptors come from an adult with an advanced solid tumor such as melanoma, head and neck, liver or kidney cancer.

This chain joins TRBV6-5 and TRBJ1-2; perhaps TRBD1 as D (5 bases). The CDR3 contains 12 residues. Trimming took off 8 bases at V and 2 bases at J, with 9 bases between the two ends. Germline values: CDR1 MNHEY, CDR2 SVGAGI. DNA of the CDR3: TGTGCCAGCGCAAAGGGGAACTATGGCTACACCTTC. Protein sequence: CASAKGNYGYTF.

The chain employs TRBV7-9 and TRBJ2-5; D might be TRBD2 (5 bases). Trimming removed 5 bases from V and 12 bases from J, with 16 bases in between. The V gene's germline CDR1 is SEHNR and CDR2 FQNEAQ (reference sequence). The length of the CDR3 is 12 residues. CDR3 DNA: TGTGCCAGCAGCCCTAAAAGATCCGGGGAGTACTTC. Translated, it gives CASSPKRSGEYF.

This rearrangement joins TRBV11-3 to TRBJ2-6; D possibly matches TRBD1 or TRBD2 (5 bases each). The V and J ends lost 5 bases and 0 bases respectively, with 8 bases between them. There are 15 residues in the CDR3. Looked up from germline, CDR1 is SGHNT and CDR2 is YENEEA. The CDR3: CASSRGVSGANVLTF. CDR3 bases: TGTGCCAGCAGCCGAGGGGTCTCTGGGGCCAACGTCCTGACTTTC.

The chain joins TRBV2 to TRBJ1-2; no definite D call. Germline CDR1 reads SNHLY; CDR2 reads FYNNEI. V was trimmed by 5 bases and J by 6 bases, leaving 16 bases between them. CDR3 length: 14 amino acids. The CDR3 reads CASSTMRTMNGYTF. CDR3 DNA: TGTGCCAGCAGTACGATGCGGACTATGAATGGCTACACCTTC.

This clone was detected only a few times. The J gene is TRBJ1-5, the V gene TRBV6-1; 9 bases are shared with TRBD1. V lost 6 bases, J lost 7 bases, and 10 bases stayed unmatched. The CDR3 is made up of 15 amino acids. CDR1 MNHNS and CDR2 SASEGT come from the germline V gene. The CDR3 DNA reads TGTGCCAGCAGGGCCACAGGGGGCAGGGGGCAGCCCCAGCATTTT. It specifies CASRATGGRGQPQHF.

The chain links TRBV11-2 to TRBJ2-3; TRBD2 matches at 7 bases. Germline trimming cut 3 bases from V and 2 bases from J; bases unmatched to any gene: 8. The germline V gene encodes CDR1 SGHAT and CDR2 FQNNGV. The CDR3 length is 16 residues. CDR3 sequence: CASSLTLAENTDTQYF. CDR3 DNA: TGTGCCAGCAGCTTGACCCTAGCGGAGAACACAGATACGCAGTATTTT. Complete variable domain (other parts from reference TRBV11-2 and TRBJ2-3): EAGVAQSPRYKIIEKRQSVAFWCNPISGHATLYWYQQILGQGPKLLIQFQNNGVVDDSQLPKDRFSAERLKGVDSTLKIQPAKLEDSAVYLCASSLTLAENTDTQYFGPGTRLTVL.

The CDR3 reads CASGTQGQAGQPQHF. The CDR3 DNA reads TGTGCCAGCGGAACTCAGGGACAGGCGGGGCAGCCCCAGCATTTT. J is TRBJ1-5 and V is TRBV27; 8 bases map to TRBD1. The CDR3 covers 15 residues. Germline CDR1 MNHEY, CDR2 SMNVEV (reference sequence). With V trimmed by 8 bases and J by 7 bases, 13 bases remained unmatched.

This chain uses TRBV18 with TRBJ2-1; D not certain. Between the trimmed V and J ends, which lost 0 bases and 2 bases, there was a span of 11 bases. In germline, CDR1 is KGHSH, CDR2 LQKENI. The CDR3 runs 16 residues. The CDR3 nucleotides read TGTGCCAGCTCACCACCGCGGCAGGCCACCTACAATGAGCAGTTCTTC. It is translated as CASSPPRQATYNEQFF.

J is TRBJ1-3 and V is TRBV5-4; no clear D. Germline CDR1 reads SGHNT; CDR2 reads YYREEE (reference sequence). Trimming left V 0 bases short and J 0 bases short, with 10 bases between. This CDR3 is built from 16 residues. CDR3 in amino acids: CASSLEVGSSGNTIYF. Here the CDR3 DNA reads TGTGCCAGCAGCTTGGAGGTGGGAAGCTCTGGAAACACCATATATTTT.

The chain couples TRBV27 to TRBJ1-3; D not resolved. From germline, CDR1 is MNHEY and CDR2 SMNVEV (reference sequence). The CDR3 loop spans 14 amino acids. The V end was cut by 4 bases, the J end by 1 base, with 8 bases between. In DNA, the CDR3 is TGTGCCAGCAGTTCCTCCATATCTGGAAACACCATATATTTT. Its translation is CASSSSISGNTIYF.

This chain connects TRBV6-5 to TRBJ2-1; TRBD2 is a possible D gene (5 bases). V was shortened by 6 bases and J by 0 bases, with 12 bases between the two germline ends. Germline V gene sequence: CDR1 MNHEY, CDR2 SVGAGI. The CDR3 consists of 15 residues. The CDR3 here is CASRSAESSYNEQFF. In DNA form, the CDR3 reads TGTGCCAGCAGATCAGCGGAAAGCTCCTACAATGAGCAGTTCTTC.

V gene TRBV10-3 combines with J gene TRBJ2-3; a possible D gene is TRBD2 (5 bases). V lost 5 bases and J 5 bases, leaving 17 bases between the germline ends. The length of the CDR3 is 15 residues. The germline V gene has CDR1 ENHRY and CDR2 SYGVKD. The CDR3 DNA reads TGTGCCATCAGTCAAGGGCTAGCAGGATTAGATACGCAGTATTTT. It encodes CAISQGLAGLDTQYF.

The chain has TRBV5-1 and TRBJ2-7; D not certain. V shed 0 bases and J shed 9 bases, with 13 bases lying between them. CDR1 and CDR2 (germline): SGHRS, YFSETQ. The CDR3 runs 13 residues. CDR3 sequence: CASSLAGRSGQYF. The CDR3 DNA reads TGCGCCAGCAGCTTGGCCGGTCGATCTGGGCAGTACTTC.

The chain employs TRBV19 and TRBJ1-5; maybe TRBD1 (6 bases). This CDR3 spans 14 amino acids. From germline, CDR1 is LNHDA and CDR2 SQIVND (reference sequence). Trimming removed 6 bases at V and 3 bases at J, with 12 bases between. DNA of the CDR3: TGTGCCAGTAGCGAGGGGGAGGCCAATCAGCCCCAGCATTTT. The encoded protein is CASSEGEANQPQHF.

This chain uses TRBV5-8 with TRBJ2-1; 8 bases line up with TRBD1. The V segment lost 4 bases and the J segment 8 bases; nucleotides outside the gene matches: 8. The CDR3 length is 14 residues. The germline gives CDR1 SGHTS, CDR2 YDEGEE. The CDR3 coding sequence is TGTGCCAGCAGCCAGTTGACAGGGGACGATGAGCAGTTCTTC. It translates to CASSQLTGDDEQFF.

The CDR3 sequence: CASRGRRGGNNTEAFF. CDR3 sequence (DNA): TGTGCCAGCAGGGGCCGGCGGGGGGGCAATAACACTGAAGCTTTCTTT. The J gene is TRBJ1-1, the V gene TRBV27, with a weak D call TRBD1 (6 bases). This CDR3 is 16 amino acids long. Germline loops: CDR1 MNHEY, CDR2 SMNVEV (reference sequence). Trimming left V 6 bases short and J 2 bases short, with 19 bases between.

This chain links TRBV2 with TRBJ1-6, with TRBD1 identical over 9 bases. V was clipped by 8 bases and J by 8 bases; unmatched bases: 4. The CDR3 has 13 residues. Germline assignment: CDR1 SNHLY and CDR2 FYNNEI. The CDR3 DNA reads TGTGCCAGCCTCCGGACAGGGGATTCACCCCTCCACTTT. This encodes CASLRTGDSPLHF.

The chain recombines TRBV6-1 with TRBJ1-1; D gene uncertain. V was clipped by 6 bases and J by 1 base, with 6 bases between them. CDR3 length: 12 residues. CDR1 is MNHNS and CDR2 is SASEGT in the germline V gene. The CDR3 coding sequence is TGTGCCAGCAGGAGACAGAACACTGAAGCTTTCTTT. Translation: CASRRQNTEAFF.

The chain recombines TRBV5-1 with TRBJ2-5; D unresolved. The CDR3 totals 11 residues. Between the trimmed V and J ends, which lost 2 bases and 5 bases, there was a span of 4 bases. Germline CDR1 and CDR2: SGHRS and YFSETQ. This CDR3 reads CASSFEETQYF. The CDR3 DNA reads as TGCGCCAGCAGCTTTGAGGAGACCCAGTACTTC.

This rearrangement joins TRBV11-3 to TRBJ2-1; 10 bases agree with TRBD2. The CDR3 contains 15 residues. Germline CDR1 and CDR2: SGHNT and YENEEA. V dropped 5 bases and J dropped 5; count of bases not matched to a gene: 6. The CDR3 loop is CASSLRTSGHNEQFF. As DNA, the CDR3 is TGTGCCAGCAGCCTCCGGACTAGCGGACACAATGAGCAGTTCTTC. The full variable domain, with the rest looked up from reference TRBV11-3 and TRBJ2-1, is EAGVVQSPRYKIIEKKQPVAFWCNPISGHNTLYWYLQNLGQGPELLIRYENEEAVDDSQLPKDRFSAERLKGVDSTLKIQPAELGDSAVYLCASSLRTSGHNEQFFGPGTRLTVL.

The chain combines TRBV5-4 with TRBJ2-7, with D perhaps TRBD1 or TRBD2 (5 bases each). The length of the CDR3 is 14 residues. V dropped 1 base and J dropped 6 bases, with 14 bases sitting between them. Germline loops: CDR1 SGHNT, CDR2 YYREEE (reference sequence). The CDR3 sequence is CASSLTGPLSEQYF. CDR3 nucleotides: TGTGCCAGCAGCTTGACGGGACCCCTAAGCGAGCAGTACTTC.

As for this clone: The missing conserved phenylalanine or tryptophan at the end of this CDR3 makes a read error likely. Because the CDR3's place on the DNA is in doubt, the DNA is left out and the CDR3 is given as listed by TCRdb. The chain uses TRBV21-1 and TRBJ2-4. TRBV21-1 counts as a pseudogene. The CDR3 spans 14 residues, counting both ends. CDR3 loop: CARTRPQGSAPIPL.

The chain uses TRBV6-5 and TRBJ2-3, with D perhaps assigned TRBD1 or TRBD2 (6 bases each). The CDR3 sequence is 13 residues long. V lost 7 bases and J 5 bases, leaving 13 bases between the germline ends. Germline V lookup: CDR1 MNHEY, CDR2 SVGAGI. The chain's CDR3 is CASIKGGGDTQYF. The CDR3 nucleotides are TGTGCCAGCATCAAGGGGGGCGGAGATACGCAGTATTTT.

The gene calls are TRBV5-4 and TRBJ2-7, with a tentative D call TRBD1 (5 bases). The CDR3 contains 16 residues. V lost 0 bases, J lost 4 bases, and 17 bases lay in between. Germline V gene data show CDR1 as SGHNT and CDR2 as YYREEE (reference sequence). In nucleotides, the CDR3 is TGTGCCAGCAGCTTGGGGGGCGTGACAGCTTATTACGAGCAGTACTTC. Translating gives CASSLGGVTAYYEQYF. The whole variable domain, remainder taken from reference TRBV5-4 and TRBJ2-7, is ETGVTQSPTHLIKTRGQQVTLRCSSQSGHNTVSWYQQALGQGPQFIFQYYREEENGRGNFPPRFSGLQFPNYSSELNVNALELDDSALYLCASSLGGVTAYYEQYFGPGTRLTVT.

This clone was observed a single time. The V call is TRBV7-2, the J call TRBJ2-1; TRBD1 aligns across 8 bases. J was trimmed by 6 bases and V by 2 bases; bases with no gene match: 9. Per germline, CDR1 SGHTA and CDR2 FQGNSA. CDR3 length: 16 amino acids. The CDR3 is CASSLSGRTGTNEQFF. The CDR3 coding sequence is TGTGCCAGCAGCTTAAGCGGAAGGACAGGGACCAATGAGCAGTTCTTC.

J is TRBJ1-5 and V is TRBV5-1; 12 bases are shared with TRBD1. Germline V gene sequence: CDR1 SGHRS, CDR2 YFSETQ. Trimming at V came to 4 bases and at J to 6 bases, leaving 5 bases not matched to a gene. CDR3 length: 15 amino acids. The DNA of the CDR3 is TGCGCCAGCAGCGCGGGACAGGGGGCCGGTCAGCCCCAGCATTTT. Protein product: CASSAGQGAGQPQHF.

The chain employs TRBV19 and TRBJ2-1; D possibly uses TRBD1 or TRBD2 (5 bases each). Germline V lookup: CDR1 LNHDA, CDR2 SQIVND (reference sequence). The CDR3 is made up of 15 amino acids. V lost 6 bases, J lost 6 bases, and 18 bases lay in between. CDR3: CASRATGGVTNEQFF. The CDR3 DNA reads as TGTGCCAGTAGGGCAACAGGAGGAGTAACCAATGAGCAGTTCTTC.

DNA for the CDR3: TGCGCCAGCAGCCTATCGACCCGGGACAGGGGGCCACCAGGGTCACCCCTCCACTTT. Translated, it gives CASSLSTRDRGPPGSPLHF. The genes are TRBV4-1 and TRBJ1-6; 12 nucleotides line up with TRBD1. Germline CDR1 reads MGHRA; CDR2 reads YSYEKL. With V trimmed by 4 bases and J by 10 bases, 17 bases remained unmatched. CDR3 length: 19 residues.

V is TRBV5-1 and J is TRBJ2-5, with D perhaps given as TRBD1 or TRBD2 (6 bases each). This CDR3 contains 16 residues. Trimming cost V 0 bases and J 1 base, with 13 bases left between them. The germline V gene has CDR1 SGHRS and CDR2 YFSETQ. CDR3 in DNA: TGCGCCAGCAGCTTGGAACCAAAGGGGGGCCAAGAGACCCAGTACTTC. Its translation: CASSLEPKGGQETQYF.

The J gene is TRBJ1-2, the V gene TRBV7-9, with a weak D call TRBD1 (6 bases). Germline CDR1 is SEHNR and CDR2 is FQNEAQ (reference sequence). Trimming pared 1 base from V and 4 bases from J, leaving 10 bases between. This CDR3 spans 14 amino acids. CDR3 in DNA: TGTGCCAGCAGCTTAGTTTCAGGGGCCTATGGCTACACCTTC. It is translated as CASSLVSGAYGYTF.

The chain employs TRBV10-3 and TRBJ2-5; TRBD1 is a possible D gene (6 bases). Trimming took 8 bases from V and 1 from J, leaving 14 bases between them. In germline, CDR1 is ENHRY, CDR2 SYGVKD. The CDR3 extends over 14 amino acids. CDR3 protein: CAIRDTGSQETQYF. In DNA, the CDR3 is TGTGCCATCCGGGACACAGGGTCCCAAGAGACCCAGTACTTC.